This is a list of T cell receptor beta chains from one sample in a study of blood T cell repertoires in COVID-19. TCRdb's table, derived via immunoSEQ multiplex PCR, lists solely in-frame clones and lacks some. This table holds about 86,000 clones, 80% to 90% found once. Sequences were obtained from peripheral blood. The receptor set was obtained from a human donor in a cohort sampled during active COVID-19. Both conserved end residues are part of each CDR3. Fields, in order: V gene, J gene, clone size, D gene, CDR3 protein, CDR3 DNA. D genes are given only for firm matches. Where a row states a size, it is once, few, many or the class of an expanded clone; other rows omit it.

>TRBV29-1|TRBJ1-1|.|.
CRATGEGTEAFF
TGCAGAGCTACGGGGGAGGGAACTGAAGCTTTCTTT
>TRBV3-1/TRBV3-2|TRBJ2-3|.|.
CASSHPSRGGRTDTQYF
TGTGCCAGCAGCCACCCGTCTCGCGGAGGACGCACAGATACGCAGTATTTT
>TRBV7-8|TRBJ1-1|.|.
CASSSTNTEAFF
TGTGCCAGCAGCTCAACAAACACTGAAGCTTTCTTT
>TRBV7-2|TRBJ1-5|.|.
CASSLGWAQPQHF
TGTGCCAGCAGCTTAGGCTGGGCGCAGCCCCAGCATTTT
>TRBV28|TRBJ2-5|.|.
CASSPVSLETQYF
TGTGCCAGCAGTCCAGTGTCGTTAGAGACCCAGTACTTC
>TRBV5-1|TRBJ1-1|.|TRBD1
CASSSRTGGRNTEAFF
TGCGCCAGCAGCTCAAGGACAGGGGGCAGAAACACTGAAGCTTTCTTT
>TRBV28|TRBJ1-2|.|.
CASSQVLGARSGYTF
TGTGCCAGCTCGCAGGTCCTGGGGGCTCGAAGTGGCTACACCTTC
>TRBV5-1|TRBJ2-3|.|.
CASSVPSVTDTQYF
TGCGCCAGCAGCGTCCCCTCTGTGACAGATACGCAGTATTTT
>TRBV27|TRBJ2-1|.|TRBD2
CASSLSGLADNEQFF
TGTGCCAGCAGTTTATCCGGACTAGCGGACAATGAGCAGTTCTTC
>TRBV18|TRBJ2-3|.|.
CASSIQGAGATDTQYF
TGTGCCAGCTCCATACAGGGTGCAGGGGCCACAGATACGCAGTATTTT
>TRBV27|TRBJ2-7|.|TRBD1
CASRSPSARGQYEQYF
TGTGCCAGCAGATCCCCCTCCGCCAGGGGGCAGTACGAGCAGTACTTC
>TRBV6-5|TRBJ1-2|.|TRBD1
CASSLQGARTDGYTF
TGTGCCAGCAGTTTACAGGGGGCGCGTACGGATGGCTACACCTTC
>TRBV7-9|TRBJ1-2|once|.
CASSLIEENGYTF
TGTGCCAGCAGCTTAATCGAAGAGAATGGCTACACCTTC
>TRBV2|TRBJ2-5|.|TRBD1
CASMRGGAETQYF
TGTGCCAGCATGAGAGGGGGCGCGGAGACCCAGTACTTC
>TRBV28|TRBJ2-2|once|.
CASSLGGRGIGELFF
TGTGCCAGCAGTTTAGGTGGGAGAGGCATCGGGGAGCTGTTTTTT
>TRBV7-2|TRBJ1-2|medium-sized|TRBD1
CASSPYGQGANYGYTF
TGTGCCAGCAGCCCCTATGGACAGGGGGCAAACTATGGCTACACCTTC
>TRBV5-1|TRBJ2-3|.|TRBD2
CASSLGLAGGSGTQYF
TGCGCCAGCAGCTTAGGACTAGCGGGAGGATCAGGTACGCAGTATTTT
>TRBV24-1|TRBJ2-1|.|TRBD2
CATLAGGNNEQFF
TGTGCCACCCTAGCGGGAGGAAACAATGAGCAGTTCTTC
>TRBV7-2|TRBJ1-1|.|TRBD1
CASSSGQGASNTEAFF
TGTGCCAGCAGCTCCGGACAGGGTGCTTCGAACACTGAAGCTTTCTTT
>TRBV28|TRBJ1-5|.|TRBD1
CASSRTGGSNQPQHF
TGTGCCAGCAGCAGGACAGGGGGTAGCAATCAGCCCCAGCATTTT
>TRBV28|TRBJ1-5|.|.
CASSSKQPQHF
TGTGCCAGCAGTTCCAAACAGCCCCAGCATTTT
>TRBV5-1|TRBJ2-7|once|TRBD1
CASSLAIGQGFYEQYF
TGCGCCAGCAGCTTGGCCATAGGACAGGGTTTCTACGAGCAGTACTTC
>TRBV29-1|TRBJ1-1|.|TRBD1
CSGQGNTEAFF
TGCAGCGGACAGGGGAACACTGAAGCTTTCTTT
>TRBV7-9|TRBJ2-5|.|TRBD2
CASSRSGGLQETQYF
TGTGCCAGCAGCCGGTCGGGGGGATTACAAGAGACCCAGTACTTC
>TRBV7-9|TRBJ2-1|.|TRBD2
CASSLPGAGEDNEQFF
TGTGCCAGCAGCCTACCGGGAGCGGGAGAGGACAATGAGCAGTTCTTC
>TRBV18|TRBJ2-3|.|.
CASSPEGVSTDTQYF
TGTGCCAGCTCACCAGAGGGGGTTAGCACAGATACGCAGTATTTT
>TRBV28|TRBJ2-5|.|.
CASSFGAMETQYF
TGTGCCAGCAGTTTTGGAGCGATGGAGACCCAGTACTTC
>TRBV6-5|TRBJ2-1|.|.
CASSYSFSGAYNEQFF
TGTGCCAGCAGTTACTCCTTCTCGGGTGCCTACAATGAGCAGTTCTTC
>TRBV21-1|TRBJ2-3|.|.
CASSKEGNLWGGADTQYF
TGTGCCAGCAGCAAAGAGGGAAATTTATGGGGGGGCGCAGATACGCAGTATTTT
>TRBV18|TRBJ1-5|.|.
CASSPSGNQPQHF
TGTGCCAGCTCACCTTCAGGAAATCAGCCCCAGCATTTT
>TRBV12-2|TRBJ2-7|.|.
CASRLGNLVRGCSYEQYF
TGTGCAAGTCGCTTAGGTAATCTAGTAAGGGGTTGTTCCTACGAGCAGTACTTC
>TRBV24-1|TRBJ2-3|.|.
CATSDYDDFLDTQYF
TGTGCCACCAGTGATTACGACGACTTCCTAGATACGCAGTATTTT
>TRBV12-3/TRBV12-4|TRBJ1-3|.|.
CASSFTGNTIYF
TGTGCCAGCAGTTTCACTGGAAACACCATATATTTT